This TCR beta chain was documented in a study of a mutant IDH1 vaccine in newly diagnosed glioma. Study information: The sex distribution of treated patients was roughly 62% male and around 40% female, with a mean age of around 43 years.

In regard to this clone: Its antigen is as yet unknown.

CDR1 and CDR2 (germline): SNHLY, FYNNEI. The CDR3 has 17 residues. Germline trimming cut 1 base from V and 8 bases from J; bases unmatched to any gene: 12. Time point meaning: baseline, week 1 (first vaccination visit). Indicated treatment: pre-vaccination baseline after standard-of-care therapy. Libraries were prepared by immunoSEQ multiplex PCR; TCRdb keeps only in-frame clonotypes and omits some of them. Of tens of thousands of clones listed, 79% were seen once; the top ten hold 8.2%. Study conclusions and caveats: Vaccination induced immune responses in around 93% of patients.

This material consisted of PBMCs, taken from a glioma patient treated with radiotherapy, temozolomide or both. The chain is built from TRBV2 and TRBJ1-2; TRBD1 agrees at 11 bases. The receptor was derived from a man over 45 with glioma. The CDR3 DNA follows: TGTGCCAGCAGTGAAGTAGAGGACAGGGGGCAGGCAATGGGCTACACCTTC. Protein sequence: CASSEVEDRGQAMGYTF.